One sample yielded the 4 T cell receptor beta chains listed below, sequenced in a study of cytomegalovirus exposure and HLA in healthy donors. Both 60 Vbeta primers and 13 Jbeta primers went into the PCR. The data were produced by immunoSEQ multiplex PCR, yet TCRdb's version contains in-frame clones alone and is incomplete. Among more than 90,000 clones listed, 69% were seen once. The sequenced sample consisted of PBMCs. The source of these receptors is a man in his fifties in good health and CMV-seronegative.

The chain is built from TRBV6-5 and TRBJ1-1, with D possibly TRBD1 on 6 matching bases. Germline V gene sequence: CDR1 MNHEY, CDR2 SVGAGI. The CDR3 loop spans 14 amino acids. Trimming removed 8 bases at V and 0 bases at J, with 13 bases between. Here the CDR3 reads CASGRGGMNTEAFF. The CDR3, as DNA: TGTGCCAGCGGACGAGGGGGTATGAACACTGAAGCTTTCTTT.

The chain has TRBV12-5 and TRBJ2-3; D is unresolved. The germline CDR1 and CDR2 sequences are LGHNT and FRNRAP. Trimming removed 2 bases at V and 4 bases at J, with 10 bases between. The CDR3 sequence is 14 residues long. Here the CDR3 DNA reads TGTGCTAGTGGTTTGTATGGAGTCCCAGATACGCAGTATTTT. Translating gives CASGLYGVPDTQYF.

CDR3 sequence: CASCRALRRDSNQPQHF. The CDR3 DNA sequence: TGTGCCAGTTGCAGGGCACTCCGGAGGGATAGCAATCAGCCCCAGCATTTT. The chain uses TRBV28 and TRBJ1-5; a weak D match, TRBD1 (5 bases). The CDR3 length is 17 residues. V dropped 9 bases and J dropped 0 bases, with 21 bases sitting between them. Germline V CDR1 and CDR2: MDHEN, SYDVKM.

As DNA, the CDR3 is TGCGCCAGCAGCCAAGCAGGGTTCACTGAAGCTTTCTTT. Translation: CASSQAGFTEAFF. The chain couples TRBV4-1 to TRBJ1-1, with D possibly being TRBD1 (5 bases). Between the trimmed V and J ends, which lost 1 base and 4 bases, there was a span of 7 bases. This CDR3 is 13 amino acids long. CDR1 and CDR2 (germline): MGHRA, YSYEKL.